Following are 7 T cell receptor beta chains from one sample sequenced in a study of blood T cell repertoires in COVID-19. TCRdb keeps only in-frame clones here, not all; method: immunoSEQ multiplex PCR. The sample yields under 85,000 clones, roughly 84% seen once. The sample taken for sequencing was peripheral blood. These receptor sequences come from a man between 45 and 60 years old with acute or convalescent COVID-19.

This chain uses TRBV19 with TRBJ2-7; 8 bases are a match to TRBD2. This CDR3 has 15 amino acids. The trim removed 5 bases at V and 5 bases at J, leaving 11 bases unmatched. Germline V gene data show CDR1 as LNHDA and CDR2 as SQIVND (reference sequence). This chain's CDR3 is CASSETSAFGHEQYF. CDR3 nucleotides: TGTGCCAGTAGTGAGACTAGCGCCTTCGGTCACGAGCAGTACTTC.

The V gene is TRBV5-1, the J gene TRBJ1-2; TRBD1 is a possible D gene (6 bases). The CDR3 has 15 residues. Looked up from germline, CDR1 is SGHRS and CDR2 is YFSETQ. The V end was cut by 1 base, the J end by 6 bases, with 16 bases between. The chain's CDR3 is CASSLLAQGRDGYTF. In DNA form, the CDR3 reads TGCGCCAGCAGCTTGTTGGCACAGGGCAGAGATGGCTACACCTTC. The whole variable domain, remainder taken from reference TRBV5-1 and TRBJ1-2, is KAGVTQTPRYLIKTRGQQVTLSCSPISGHRSVSWYQQTPGQGLQFLFEYFSETQRNKGNFPGRFSGRQFSNSRSEMNVSTLELGDSALYLCASSLLAQGRDGYTFGSGTRLTVV.

This clone came up a few times. CDR3 loop: CASSSGQGRQETQYF. The CDR3 DNA is TGTGCCAGCAGCTCGGGACAGGGGCGCCAAGAGACCCAGTACTTC. This sequence joins TRBV6-5 and TRBJ2-5; 10 bases map to TRBD1. The germline V gene has CDR1 MNHEY and CDR2 SVGAGI. Trimming removed 6 bases from V and 1 base from J; junction bases left unmatched: 5. The length of the CDR3 is 15 residues.

CDR3 DNA sequence: TGTGCCAGCAGCGGGGAGTTGGCAGATACGCAGTATTTT. This translates into CASSGELADTQYF. The rearrangement joins TRBV2 to TRBJ2-3; possible D gene TRBD2, 5 bases. The CDR3 runs 13 residues. V dropped 6 bases and J dropped 4 bases, with 11 bases sitting between them. Germline lookup yields CDR1 SNHLY and CDR2 FYNNEI.

This chain uses TRBV7-2 with TRBJ1-4, with TRBD1 identical over 8 bases. The CDR3 covers 16 residues. The V gene end was trimmed by 0 bases and the J gene end by 7 bases; junction bases not matched to a gene: 7. CDR1 is SGHTA, CDR2 FQGNSA, per germline. The CDR3 DNA sequence: TGTGCCAGCAGCTTAGCGAAGTCAGGGGGCTCTGAAAAACTGTTTTTT. This sequence encodes CASSLAKSGGSEKLFF.

V is TRBV7-2 and J is TRBJ1-2, with D possibly being TRBD1 (6 bases). Germline assignment: CDR1 SGHTA and CDR2 FQGNSA. The CDR3 is 14 amino acids. Trimming left V 5 bases short and J 4 bases short, with 14 bases between. CDR3 sequence (DNA): TGTGCCAGCAGCCTACTGACAGGACCCTATGGCTACACCTTC. Translated, it gives CASSLLTGPYGYTF.

The V and J genes are TRBV30 and TRBJ1-5; D might be TRBD1 (6 bases). Germline V CDR1 and CDR2: GTSNPN, SVGIG (reference sequence). V gave up 2 bases and J gave up 5 bases, with 10 bases separating them. The length of the CDR3 is 13 residues. The CDR3, as DNA: TGTGCCTGGAGTCAGGGGAGGGATCAGCCCCAGCATTTT. Amino acids: CAWSQGRDQPQHF.